This TCR beta chain is drawn from a study of cytomegalovirus exposure and HLA in healthy donors. The wider study: The same platform was used for the 120 or so validation repertoires as for the approximately 730 first-cohort repertoires, as reported in a later analysis. General study points: The listing of 150 to 200 TCR beta chains classed them as cytomegalovirus-associated. Rare TCR sequences dominated, though some public TCRs recurred in many donors.

Germline CDR1 is SGHNT and CDR2 is YENEEA. Trimming cost V 2 bases and J 5 bases, with 7 bases left between them. The CDR3 has 13 amino acids. Assay: immunoSEQ multiplex PCR; the TCRdb copy retains only in-frame clones and omits some. The table lists about 57,000 clones, 85% to 95% of them singletons. Worth noting for this clone: Antigen: not known.

The sequenced sample consisted of PBMCs. The receptor comes from a woman between 18 and 29 years old in good health and CMV-seronegative. The chain couples TRBV11-3 to TRBJ2-1; D unclear. This CDR3 is CASSLIGHNEQFF. The CDR3 DNA reads as TGTGCCAGCAGCTTAATTGGGCACAATGAGCAGTTCTTC.